This TCR beta chain was recovered during a study of metastatic and nonmetastatic thyroid tumors. Regarding the study as a whole: Patients with malignant thyroid tumors reportedly had significantly higher TCR beta diversity than those with benign nodules, in blood and tumor.

With 4 bases clipped from V and 8 bases from J, the junction kept 13 bases outside the gene matches. Germline CDR1 SGHRS, CDR2 YFSETQ. This CDR3 has 16 residues. TCRdb re-called the PCR reads through MiXCR. The repertoire includes 75,000 to 95,000 clones, roughly 13% of them detected once, and 10% to 12% sits in the top ten. All patients reached thyroid surgery having received no treatment beforehand. This clone was seen many times. Antigen specificity is unknown. Sequenced sample: blood. The TCR sequence derives from a female donor with papillary thyroid cancer or a benign thyroid nodule (not recorded which). Some clones in this sample may be carry-over from other donors' samples. The V gene is TRBV5-1, the J gene TRBJ2-1; 9 bases map to TRBD1. The CDR3 nucleotides are TGCGCCAGCAGCGTGGGGGGGGGACAGGGTATCCATGAGCAGTTCTTC. Residues: CASSVGGGQGIHEQFF.